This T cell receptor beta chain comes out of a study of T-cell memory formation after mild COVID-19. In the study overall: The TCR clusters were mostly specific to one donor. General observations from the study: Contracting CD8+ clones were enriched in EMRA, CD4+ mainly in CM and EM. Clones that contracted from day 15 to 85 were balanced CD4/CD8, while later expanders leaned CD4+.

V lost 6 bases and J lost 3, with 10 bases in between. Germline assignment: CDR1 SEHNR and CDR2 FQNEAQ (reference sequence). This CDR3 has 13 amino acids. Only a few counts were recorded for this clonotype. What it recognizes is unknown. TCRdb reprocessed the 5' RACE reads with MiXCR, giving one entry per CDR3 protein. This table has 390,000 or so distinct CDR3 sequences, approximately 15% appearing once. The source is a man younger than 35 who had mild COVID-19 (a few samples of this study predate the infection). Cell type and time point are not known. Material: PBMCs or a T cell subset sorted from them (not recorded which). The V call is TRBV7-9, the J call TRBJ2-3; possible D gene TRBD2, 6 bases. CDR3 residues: CASRRDRTDTQYF. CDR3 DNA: TGTGCCAGCAGGCGGGACCGTACAGATACGCAGTATTTT.